The 3 T cell receptor beta chains below all came from one sample that was sequenced in a study of shared clonotypes between healthy human individuals. TCRdb keeps only in-frame clones here, not all; method: immunoSEQ multiplex PCR. The sample has some 2,100,000 clones, almost 96% seen once. The sequenced sample was naive CD4+ T cells sorted from blood. As for subset: CD45RA+ positively selected. These TCRs come from a man aged 18 to 35 in good health.

This rearrangement joins TRBV2 to TRBJ1-5, with a possible D match to TRBD1 (6 bases). From germline, CDR1 is SNHLY and CDR2 FYNNEI. V shed 5 bases and J shed 1 base, with 15 bases lying between them. This CDR3 comprises 16 residues. CDR3: CASSFRRGGSNQPQHF. The CDR3 nucleotides are TGTGCCAGCAGTTTTAGGAGGGGGGGAAGCAATCAGCCCCAGCATTTT.

V and J are TRBV5-1 and TRBJ2-1; D unclear. CDR3 length: 14 residues. CDR1 is SGHRS, CDR2 YFSETQ, per germline. Trimming took 0 bases from V and 8 from J, leaving 12 bases between them. CDR3 DNA: TGCGCCAGCAGCTTGGAGCTTTGGCCCGATGAGCAGTTCTTC. It encodes CASSLELWPDEQFF.

This chain links TRBV21-1 with TRBJ2-7; the D call TRBD1 from the table was never checked on the DNA. TRBV21-1 is described as a pseudogene. The CDR3 is 16 residues long. The CDR3, as DNA: TGTGCCAGCAGCTCGGGACAGGGGCCTCGGCGGTACGAGCAGTACTTC. The encoded protein is CASSSGQGPRRYEQYF.